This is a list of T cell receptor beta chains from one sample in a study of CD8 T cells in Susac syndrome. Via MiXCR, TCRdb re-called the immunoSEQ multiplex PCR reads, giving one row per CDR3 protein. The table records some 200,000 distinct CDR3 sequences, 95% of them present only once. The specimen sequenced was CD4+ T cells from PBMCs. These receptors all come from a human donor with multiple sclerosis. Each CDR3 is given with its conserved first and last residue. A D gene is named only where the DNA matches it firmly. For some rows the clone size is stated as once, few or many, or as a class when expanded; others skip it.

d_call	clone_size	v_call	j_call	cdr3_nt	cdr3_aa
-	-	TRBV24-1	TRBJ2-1	TGTGCCACCAGTGATTGGAAGCGAAGCTCCTACAATGAGCAGTTCTTC	CATSDWKRSSYNEQFF
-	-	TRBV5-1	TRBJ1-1	TGCGCCAGCAGCTTGGCCGGGCCGAACACTGAAGCTTTCTTT	CASSLAGPNTEAFF
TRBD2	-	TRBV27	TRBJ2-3	TGTGCCAGCAGTTTACTAGCGGGAAGCACAGATACGCAGTATTTT	CASSLLAGSTDTQYF
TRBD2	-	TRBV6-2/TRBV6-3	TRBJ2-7	TGTGCCAGCAGCTTTAGCGGGGTAACCTACGAGCAGTACTTC	CASSFSGVTYEQYF
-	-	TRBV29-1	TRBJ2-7	TGCAGCGTTGTTACGGGGGTCAGGCAGTACTTC	CSVVTGVRQYF
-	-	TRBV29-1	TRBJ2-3	TGCAGCGTTGAGCGGCGGGGCCAGGGAATAGATACGCAGTATTTT	CSVERRGQGIDTQYF
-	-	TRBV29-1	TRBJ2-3	TGCAGCGTCGGGTGGGGGGGCACAGATACGCAGTATTTT	CSVGWGGTDTQYF
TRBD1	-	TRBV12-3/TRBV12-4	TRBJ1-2	TGTGCCAGCAGTAAAACAGGGGGCGGCTACACCTTC	CASSKTGGGYTF
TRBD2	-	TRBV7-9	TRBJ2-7	TGTGCCAGCAGCGGAGGAGCGGGAAGCGAGCAGTACTTC	CASSGGAGSEQYF
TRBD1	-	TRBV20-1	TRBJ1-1	TGCAGTGCTGCCGGGACAGGGAACACTGAAGCTTTCTTT	CSAAGTGNTEAFF
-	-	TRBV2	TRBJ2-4	TGTGCCAGCAGGACTGATGGGTGGTTGTCCAAAAACATTCAGTACTTC	CASRTDGWLSKNIQYF
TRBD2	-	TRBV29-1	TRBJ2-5	TGCAGCGTTGAAGATCTAGCGGGAGGGCCCAGGGAGACCCAGTACTTC	CSVEDLAGGPRETQYF
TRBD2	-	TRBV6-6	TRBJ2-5	TGTGCCAGCAGTTCCCAAGGGAGAGGCGGGGGAGAGACCCAGTACTTC	CASSSQGRGGGETQYF
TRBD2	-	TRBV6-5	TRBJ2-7	TGTGCCAGCAGTTACTCTGGACTAGCGTCCTACGAGCAGTACTTC	CASSYSGLASYEQYF
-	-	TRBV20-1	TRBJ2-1	TGCAGTGCTAGAGATGTCGGGCGGTCCCAGTTCTTC	CSARDVGRSQFF
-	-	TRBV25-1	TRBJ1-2	TGTGCCAGCAGTGAATCCGGGGGGCTCTATGGCTACACCTTC	CASSESGGLYGYTF
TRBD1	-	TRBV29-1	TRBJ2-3	TGCAGCGCTACAGGGGGCCTCACAGATACGCAGTATTTT	CSATGGLTDTQYF
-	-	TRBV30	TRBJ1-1	TGTGCCTGGGGCCATGGGATGAACACTGAAGCTTTCTTT	CAWGHGMNTEAFF
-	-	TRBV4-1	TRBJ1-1	TGCGCCAGCAGCTCAGCAACCGTAAGGACTGAAGCTTTCTTT	CASSSATVRTEAFF
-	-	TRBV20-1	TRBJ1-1	TGCAGTGCTAGGGAGACTGAAGCTTTCTTT	CSARETEAFF
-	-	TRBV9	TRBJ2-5	TGTGCCAGCAGCGTGTATGGGTGGGAGACCCAGTACTTC	CASSVYGWETQYF
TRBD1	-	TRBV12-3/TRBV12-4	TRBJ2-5	TGTGCCAGCAGAACCGGGACAGCCATACAAGAGACCCAGTACTTC	CASRTGTAIQETQYF
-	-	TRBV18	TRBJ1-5	TGTGCCAGCTCACCACGGGGCGACGTCCCGACTTTT	CASSPRGDVPTF
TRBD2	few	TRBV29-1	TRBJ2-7	TGCAGCGTTGAAGCTAGCGGGAGTACGAGCGAGTACTTC	CSVEASGSTSEYF
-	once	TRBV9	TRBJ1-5	TGTGCCAGCAGCGTACTGCATCCCGGGGCCCAGCATTTT	CASSVLHPGAQHF
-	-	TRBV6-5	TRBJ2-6	TGTGCCAGCAGTTACGGCGATGGGTGGGGTCGTTCTGGGGCCAACGTCCTGACTTTC	CASSYGDGWGRSGANVLTF